Each of the 2 T cell receptor beta chains below was sequenced from the same sample in a study of blood T cell repertoires in COVID-19. This table comes from immunoSEQ multiplex PCR, and its TCRdb copy is limited to in-frame clones, with some not included. The sample lists roughly 400,000 clones, 80% to 95% occurring once. The source material was PBMCs or T cells enriched from blood (not recorded which). These TCRs come from a woman aged 40-49 years who had been exposed to COVID-19.

The chain joins TRBV19 to TRBJ1-5; D is perhaps TRBD1 (5 bases). Trimming cost V 4 bases and J 3 bases, with 13 bases left between them. CDR1 is LNHDA and CDR2 is SQIVND in the germline V gene (reference sequence). The CDR3 consists of 15 residues. The CDR3 region is CASSTFRGYNQPQHF. For the CDR3, the DNA is TGTGCCAGTAGTACCTTTCGGGGGTACAATCAGCCCCAGCATTTT.

The rearrangement uses TRBV7-9 and TRBJ1-2; TRBD1 matches at 7 bases. Trimming cost V 3 bases and J 6 bases; bases outside gene matches: 7. This CDR3 region has 14 residues. Germline V gene data show CDR1 as SEHNR and CDR2 as FQNEAQ (reference sequence). CDR3 DNA: TGTGCCAGCAGCTTCTCCCGGACAGGCGATGGCTACACCTTC. This gives the protein CASSFSRTGDGYTF.